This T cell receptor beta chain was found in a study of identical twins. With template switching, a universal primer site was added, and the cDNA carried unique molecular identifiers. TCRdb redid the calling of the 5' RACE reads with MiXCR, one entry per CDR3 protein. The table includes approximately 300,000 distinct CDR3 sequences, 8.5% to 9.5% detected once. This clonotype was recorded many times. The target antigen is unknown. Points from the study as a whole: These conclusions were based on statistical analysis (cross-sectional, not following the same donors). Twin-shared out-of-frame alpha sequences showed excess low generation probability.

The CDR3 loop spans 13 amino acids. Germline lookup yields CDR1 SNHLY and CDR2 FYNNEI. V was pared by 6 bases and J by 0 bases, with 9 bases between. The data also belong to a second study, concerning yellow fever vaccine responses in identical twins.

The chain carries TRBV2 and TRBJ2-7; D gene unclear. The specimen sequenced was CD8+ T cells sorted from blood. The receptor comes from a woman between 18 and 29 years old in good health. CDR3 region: CASSGFVSYEQYF. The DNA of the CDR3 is TGTGCCAGCAGCGGATTCGTCTCCTACGAGCAGTACTTC. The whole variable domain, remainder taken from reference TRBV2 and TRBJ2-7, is EPEVTQTPSHQVTQMGQEVILRCVPISNHLYFYWYRQILGQKVEFLVSFYNNEISEKSEIFDDQFSVERPDGSNFTLKIRSTKLEDSAMYFCASSGFVSYEQYFGPGTRLTVT.